One sample yielded the 11 T cell receptor beta chains listed below, sequenced in a study of response to subunit inactivated influenza vaccine. TCRdb redid the calling of the RT-PCR reads with MiXCR, one entry per CDR3 protein. This table holds over 400,000 distinct CDR3 sequences, approximately 11% found once. The sequencing used PBMCs from blood, collected roughly 6 weeks after vaccination. All receptors come from a man aged 45-65 years who received an inactivated influenza vaccine.

The chain's CDR3 is CSARDARDYEQYF. In DNA form, the CDR3 reads TGCAGTGCTAGAGACGCCCGGGACTACGAGCAGTACTTC. This chain joins TRBV20-1 and TRBJ2-7; possible D gene TRBD2, 5 bases. This CDR3 has 13 amino acids. Germline CDR1 reads DFQATT; CDR2 reads SNEGSKA (reference sequence). V dropped 0 bases and J dropped 3 bases, with 9 bases sitting between them.

The V gene is TRBV5-1, the J gene TRBJ2-3, with a possible D match to TRBD1 (6 bases). The CDR3 is made up of 15 amino acids. The germline gives CDR1 SGHRS, CDR2 YFSETQ. V lost 2 bases and J lost 1, with 11 bases in between. In DNA form, the CDR3 reads TGCGCCAGCAGCTTTCAGGGGTCTGGCACAGATACGCAGTATTTT. Its translation is CASSFQGSGTDTQYF.

The rearrangement uses TRBV5-8 and TRBJ2-1, with 7 positions matching TRBD2. The ends lost 9 bases at V and 0 bases at J; junction bases unmatched: 12. The CDR3 totals 16 residues. CDR1 SGHTS and CDR2 YDEGEE come from the germline V gene. CDR3 DNA: TGTGCCACAAGGGGTCGGGGGGAGTCCTCCTACAATGAGCAGTTCTTC. Encoded protein: CATRGRGESSYNEQFF. The complete variable domain, with remaining parts taken from reference TRBV5-8 and TRBJ2-1, reads EAGVTQSPTHLIKTRGQQATLRCSPISGHTSVYWYQQALGLGLQFLLWYDEGEERNRGNFPPRFSGRQFPNYSSELNVNALELEDSALYLCATRGRGESSYNEQFFGPGTRLTVL.

This chain connects TRBV13 to TRBJ1-1, with D hard to call. The germline gives CDR1 PRHDT, CDR2 FYEKMQ (reference sequence). With 4 bases removed from V and 1 base from J, the gap between germline ends came to 16 bases. The CDR3 runs 16 residues. CDR3 sequence reads: CASSSRRDGWNTEAFF. As DNA, the CDR3 is TGTGCCAGCAGCTCGCGCCGGGATGGGTGGAACACTGAAGCTTTCTTT.

This clonotype was counted between two and nine times. This chain joins TRBV7-8 and TRBJ2-7; D gene unclear. V gave up 1 base and J gave up 5 bases, with 9 bases separating them. Per germline, CDR1 SGHVS and CDR2 FQNEAQ. The length of the CDR3 is 13 residues. The CDR3 DNA sequence: TGTGCCAGCAGCTTAGGACCTAGGAACGAGCAGTACTTC. Translation: CASSLGPRNEQYF.

The table lists this clonotype with a few counts. This chain uses TRBV9 with TRBJ2-3; D unresolved. V was shortened by 0 bases and J by 6 bases, with 11 bases between the two germline ends. The CDR3 extends over 14 amino acids. Per the germline V gene, CDR1 is SGDLS and CDR2 is YYNGEE. The CDR3 reads CASSVAHSGDTQYF. CDR3 bases: TGTGCCAGCAGCGTAGCTCACAGTGGGGATACGCAGTATTTT.

At least ten counts were recorded for this clonotype. This rearrangement joins TRBV5-5 to TRBJ2-7; 8 bases line up with TRBD1. The CDR3 covers 14 residues. Unmatched junction bases numbered 6, after V lost 5 bases and J lost 2 bases. Germline assignment: CDR1 SGHKS and CDR2 YYEKEE (reference sequence). The CDR3 nucleotides are TGTGCCAGCAGGACCGGGACAGGACCCTACGAGCAGTACTTC. Residues: CASRTGTGPYEQYF.

The chain has TRBV11-2 and TRBJ2-7, with TRBD1 matching 10 bases. The CDR3 spans 15 residues. CDR1 SGHAT and CDR2 FQNNGV come from the germline V gene. V gave up 3 bases and J gave up 5 bases; unmatched junction bases: 7. CDR3 nucleotide sequence: TGTGCCAGCAGCTTCCCTGGGACAGGGGTCCACGAGCAGTACTTC. Amino acid sequence: CASSFPGTGVHEQYF.

V usage is TRBV10-3 and J usage is TRBJ2-5; 8 positions match TRBD2. The CDR3 extends over 14 amino acids. CDR1 is ENHRY and CDR2 is SYGVKD in the germline V gene. V lost 7 bases and J lost 4; bases outside the gene matches: 8. The CDR3 DNA follows: TGTGCCATCAAAAGCGGGGGCCCGGGAGAGACCCAGTACTTC. Its protein is CAIKSGGPGETQYF.

This clonotype was observed a few times. The chain couples TRBV4-3 to TRBJ2-3; 10 bases agree with TRBD2. The trim removed 4 bases at V and 5 bases at J, leaving 12 bases unmatched. Germline V lookup: CDR1 LGHNA, CDR2 YSLEER. CDR3 size: 17 residues. CDR3: CASSLIFGLAGEDTQYF. CDR3 coding DNA: TGCGCCAGCAGCCTCATATTTGGTCTAGCGGGAGAAGATACGCAGTATTTT.

The chain has TRBV3-1 and TRBJ2-2, with a weak D call TRBD1 (7 bases). Germline assignment: CDR1 LGHDT and CDR2 YNNKEL (reference sequence). The germline V and J ends were trimmed by 4 bases and 4 bases, with 19 bases remaining between them. The CDR3 has 17 residues. CDR3 sequence (DNA): TGTGCCAGCAGCCCCCCGAGGGCAGGGGGACTCACCGGGGAGCTGTTTTTT. Its protein product is CASSPPRAGGLTGELFF.